This T cell receptor beta chain was identified during a study of cytomegalovirus exposure and HLA in healthy donors. Study-level background: Early released data comprised 75 million to 100 million unique TCRs from HLA-typed donors.

Looked up from germline, CDR1 is SGHNT and CDR2 is YENEEA. With V trimmed by 5 bases and J by 7 bases, 8 bases remained unmatched. CDR3 length: 14 amino acids. With 60 Vbeta and 13 Jbeta primers, the PCR was carried out. Only in-frame clones appear in the TCRdb table, and some are missing; sequencing was by immunoSEQ multiplex PCR. This table holds about 160,000 clones, 60% to 80% found once. This clone was counted between two and nine times. The source is a man aged 55 to 70 in good health and CMV-seronegative. This chain uses TRBV11-3 with TRBJ2-5; TRBD1 matches 9 bases. Material: PBMCs. CDR3 nucleotide sequence: TGTGCCAGCAGCCCTAGGACAGGGGAAGGGACCCAGTACTTC. Translated, it gives CASSPRTGEGTQYF. The variable domain in full, completed from reference TRBV11-3 and TRBJ2-5, reads EAGVVQSPRYKIIEKKQPVAFWCNPISGHNTLYWYLQNLGQGPELLIRYENEEAVDDSQLPKDRFSAERLKGVDSTLKIQPAELGDSAVYLCASSPRTGEGTQYFGPGTRLLVL.